A single sample gave rise to the 22 T cell receptor beta chains below, sequenced in a study of blood T cell repertoires in COVID-19. Sequencing used immunoSEQ multiplex PCR; TCRdb keeps in-frame clones, though not all of them. This table holds approximately 140,000 clones, around nine tenths found once. The material sequenced was peripheral blood. These receptor sequences come from a man in his 60s with active or convalescent COVID-19.

The CDR3 nucleotides are TGTGCCAGCAGCCAAGTAACTAACTATGGCTACACCTTC. This translates into CASSQVTNYGYTF. The J gene is TRBJ1-2, the V gene TRBV14, with D unclear. V gave up 1 base and J gave up 0 bases, with 3 bases separating them. CDR1 SGHDN and CDR2 FVKESK come from the germline V gene. This CDR3 is 13 amino acids long.

The V gene is TRBV5-1, the J gene TRBJ2-1; 8 nucleotides agree with TRBD1. The junction had 8 bases not matched to a gene; V was cut back by 4 bases and J by 5 bases. This CDR3 contains 15 residues. CDR1 is SGHRS, CDR2 YFSETQ, per germline. CDR3 amino acids: CASSVQGAMDNEQFF. In DNA, the CDR3 is TGCGCCAGCAGCGTCCAGGGGGCAATGGACAATGAGCAGTTCTTC.

This clone has a single count. CDR3 in DNA: TGTGCCAGCAGCTTAGACAGCCAAGAGACCCAGTACTTC. Protein sequence: CASSLDSQETQYF. This chain connects TRBV7-9 to TRBJ2-5; D is unclear. CDR3 size: 13 residues. V shed 1 base and J shed 1 base, with 4 bases lying between them. Germline CDR1 reads SEHNR; CDR2 reads FQNEAQ (reference sequence). Together with reference TRBV7-9 and TRBJ2-5, the CDR3 gives the full variable domain: DTGVSQNPRHKITKRGQNVTFRCDPISEHNRLYWYRQTLGQGPEFLTYFQNEAQLEKSRLLSDRFSAERPKGSFSTLEIQRTEQGDSAMYLCASSLDSQETQYFGPGTRLLVL.

The chain employs TRBV5-8 and TRBJ2-2; 9 bases agree with TRBD2. Trimming at V came to 5 bases and at J to 3 bases, leaving 5 bases not matched to a gene. Germline lookup yields CDR1 SGHTS and CDR2 YDEGEE. The CDR3 runs 15 residues. CDR3 residues: CASRPTSGYTGELFF. CDR3 coding DNA: TGTGCCAGCAGACCGACTAGCGGTTACACCGGGGAGCTGTTTTTT.

V is TRBV6-5 and J is TRBJ2-1; maybe TRBD1 (5 bases). This CDR3 comprises 15 residues. Deletions cut 5 bases from V and 0 bases from J, with 11 bases between. Germline lookup yields CDR1 MNHEY and CDR2 SVGAGI. CDR3 residues: CASSPRGGSYNEQFF. The CDR3 DNA sequence: TGTGCCAGCAGTCCTAGGGGCGGCTCCTACAATGAGCAGTTCTTC.

The count of this clone is one. This chain joins TRBV27 and TRBJ2-7, with TRBD1 matching 7 bases. The ends lost 5 bases at V and 2 bases at J; junction bases unmatched: 9. Germline V lookup: CDR1 MNHEY, CDR2 SMNVEV (reference sequence). The CDR3 loop spans 15 amino acids. This CDR3 is CASSLQGQKPYEQYF. The CDR3 nucleotides read TGTGCCAGCAGTCTACAGGGACAGAAGCCCTACGAGCAGTACTTC.

A few counts support this clone. This rearrangement joins TRBV5-1 to TRBJ2-2, with TRBD1 identical over 9 bases. V dropped 0 bases and J dropped 4; count of bases not matched to a gene: 4. This CDR3 has 16 amino acids. Germline CDR1 SGHRS, CDR2 YFSETQ. Written as DNA, the CDR3 is TGCGCCAGCAGCTTGGCCACGACAGGGGGCACCGGGGAGCTGTTTTTT. Protein product: CASSLATTGGTGELFF.

The chain combines TRBV18 with TRBJ2-7, with 11 bases fitting TRBD2. The CDR3 consists of 17 residues. After removal of 6 bases from V and 2 bases from J, the junction contained 12 bases not matched to a gene. The germline V gene encodes CDR1 KGHSH and CDR2 LQKENI. The CDR3 bases are TGTGCCAGCTCCCCTCCGGGACTAGCGGCTTCACCCTACGAGCAGTACTTC. It is translated as CASSPPGLAASPYEQYF.

This sequence joins TRBV5-6 and TRBJ1-2; no clear D gene. Trimming pared 4 bases from V and 5 bases from J, leaving 21 bases between. Germline V CDR1 and CDR2: SGHDT, YYEEEE. The CDR3 spans 16 residues. This CDR3 reads CASSPRRRGLRYGYTF. In nucleotides, the CDR3 is TGTGCCAGCAGCCCACGCCGCCGAGGACTAAGATATGGCTACACCTTC.

The V gene is TRBV7-2, the J gene TRBJ1-1; TRBD1 matches 10 bases. Germline values: CDR1 SGHTA, CDR2 FQGNSA. The CDR3 runs to 14 residues. Trimming took 3 bases from V and 4 from J; bases not matched to a gene: 2. The CDR3 loop is CASSFGDRGTEAFF. The CDR3 nucleotides are TGTGCCAGCAGCTTCGGGGACAGGGGCACTGAAGCTTTCTTT.

The V gene is TRBV10-3, the J gene TRBJ1-1; 9 nucleotides align to TRBD1. The CDR3 runs to 12 residues. V was pared by 6 bases and J by 5 bases, with 1 base of the junction left unmatched. Looked up from germline, CDR1 is ENHRY and CDR2 is SYGVKD. As DNA, the CDR3 is TGTGCCATCAGGACAGGGGGGACTGAAGCTTTCTTT. Translating it yields CAIRTGGTEAFF.

This clone was counted between two and nine times. The chain recombines TRBV7-9 with TRBJ2-1; 12 bases align to TRBD2. CDR3 size: 14 residues. Germline CDR1 reads SEHNR; CDR2 reads FQNEAQ (reference sequence). The junction had 2 bases not matched to a gene; V was cut back by 6 bases and J by 5 bases. The CDR3 spells CASRGLAGNNEQFF. The CDR3, as DNA: TGTGCCAGCAGGGGACTAGCGGGTAACAATGAGCAGTTCTTC.

V gene TRBV25-1 combines with J gene TRBJ2-3; 7 bases are a match to TRBD1. Germline-derived CDR1 and CDR2 are MGHDK and SYGVNS. J lost 8 bases, V lost 6 bases, and 8 bases had no gene match. The CDR3 totals 13 residues. The CDR3 here is CASSGTAQVTQYF. Written as DNA, the CDR3 is TGTGCCAGCAGCGGGACAGCCCAGGTTACGCAGTATTTT.

V is TRBV6-5 and J is TRBJ2-7, with 8 positions matching TRBD2. This CDR3 contains 12 residues. Trimming removed 6 bases from V and 6 bases from J; junction bases left unmatched: 4. The germline CDR1 and CDR2 sequences are MNHEY and SVGAGI. The CDR3 region has the DNA TGTGCCAGCAGGGAGACTAGCGCCGAGCAGTACTTC. Protein sequence: CASRETSAEQYF.

The CDR3 loop is CASSPAGTNTEAFF. In DNA, the CDR3 is TGTGCCAGCAGCCCGGCGGGAACCAACACTGAAGCTTTCTTT. The chain combines TRBV28 with TRBJ1-1; no definite D call. V lost 6 bases to trimming and J lost 2 bases, with 13 bases between them. Germline CDR1 reads MDHEN; CDR2 reads SYDVKM. The CDR3 contains 14 residues.

The V gene is TRBV11-2, the J gene TRBJ2-7; 7 nucleotides align to TRBD2. Germline V gene sequence: CDR1 SGHAT, CDR2 FQNNGV. The J segment lost 0 bases and the V segment lost 5 bases, leaving 7 bases of the junction unmatched. CDR3 size: 15 residues. The CDR3 DNA reads as TGTGCCAGCAGCCAGAGCGGGGTGAGCTCCTACGAGCAGTACTTC. It yields the protein CASSQSGVSSYEQYF.

This chain connects TRBV28 to TRBJ2-7; D not resolved. CDR1 and CDR2 (germline): MDHEN, SYDVKM. The CDR3 contains 10 residues. V lost 6 bases, J lost 3 bases, and 3 bases lay in between. The DNA of the CDR3 is TGTGCCAGCAGCAACTACGAGCAGTACTTC. This codes for CASSNYEQYF. Using reference TRBV28 and TRBJ2-7 for the parts outside the CDR3, the full variable domain is DVKVTQSSRYLVKRTGEKVFLECVQDMDHENMFWYRQDPGLGLRLIYFSYDVKMKEKGDIPEGYSVSREKKERFSLILESASTNQTSMYLCASSNYEQYFGPGTRLTVT.

J is TRBJ2-3 and V is TRBV6-5; possibly TRBD2 for D (5 bases). The CDR3 has 13 amino acids. Germline-derived CDR1 and CDR2 are MNHEY and SVGAGI. Trimming removed 6 bases at V and 8 bases at J, with 15 bases between. CDR3 DNA: TGTGCCAGCAGCCAGACTATGGACCGTACGCAGTATTTT. This sequence encodes CASSQTMDRTQYF.

This rearrangement joins TRBV19 to TRBJ2-3, with 11 bases identical to TRBD2. The CDR3 totals 14 residues. Looked up from germline, CDR1 is LNHDA and CDR2 is SQIVND (reference sequence). The ends lost 5 bases at V and 5 bases at J; junction bases unmatched: 3. DNA for the CDR3: TGTGCCAGTAGTGTTACTAGCGGGAGAGATACGCAGTATTTT. Translation: CASSVTSGRDTQYF.

A single count supports this clone. This chain links TRBV7-9 with TRBJ1-4, with 8 bases fitting TRBD1. CDR3 length: 14 residues. V lost 1 base to trimming and J lost 8 bases; unmatched junction nucleotides: 3. In germline, CDR1 is SEHNR, CDR2 FQNEAQ (reference sequence). The CDR3, as DNA: TGTGCCAGCAGCTTAGACAGGGGGAAGGAAAAACTGTTTTTT. Translating gives CASSLDRGKEKLFF.

The V gene is TRBV18, the J gene TRBJ2-3; TRBD2 agrees at 7 bases. The CDR3 runs 18 residues. Germline lookup yields CDR1 KGHSH and CDR2 LQKENI. V lost 3 bases, J lost 2 bases, and 14 bases stayed unmatched. Here the CDR3 reads CASSPGTATSPYTDTQYF. The CDR3 coding sequence is TGTGCCAGCTCACCTGGGACGGCGACTAGCCCGTACACAGATACGCAGTATTTT.

This clone was observed a handful of times. The rearrangement links TRBV30 to TRBJ1-3, with no clear D. The V and J ends lost 0 bases and 0 bases respectively, with 9 bases between them. This CDR3 contains 15 residues. Per germline, CDR1 GTSNPN and CDR2 SVGIG (reference sequence). This CDR3 is CAWSVASRSGNTIYF. Written as DNA, the CDR3 is TGTGCCTGGAGTGTGGCCTCCCGCTCTGGAAACACCATATATTTT.